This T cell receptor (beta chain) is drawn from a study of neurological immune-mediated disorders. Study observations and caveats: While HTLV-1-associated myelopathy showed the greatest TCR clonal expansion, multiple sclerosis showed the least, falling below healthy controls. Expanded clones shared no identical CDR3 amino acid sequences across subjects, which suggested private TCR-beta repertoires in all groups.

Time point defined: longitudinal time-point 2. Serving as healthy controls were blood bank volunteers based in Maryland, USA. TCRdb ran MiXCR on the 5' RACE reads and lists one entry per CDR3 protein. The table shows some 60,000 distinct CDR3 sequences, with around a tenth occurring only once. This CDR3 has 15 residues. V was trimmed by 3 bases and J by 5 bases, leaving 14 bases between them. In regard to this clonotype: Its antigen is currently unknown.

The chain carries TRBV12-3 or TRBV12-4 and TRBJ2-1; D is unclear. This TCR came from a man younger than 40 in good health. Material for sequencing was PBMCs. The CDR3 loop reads CASSLLGYDHNEQFF. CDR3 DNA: TGTGCCAGCAGTTTGTTAGGGTACGACCACAATGAGCAGTTCTTC.